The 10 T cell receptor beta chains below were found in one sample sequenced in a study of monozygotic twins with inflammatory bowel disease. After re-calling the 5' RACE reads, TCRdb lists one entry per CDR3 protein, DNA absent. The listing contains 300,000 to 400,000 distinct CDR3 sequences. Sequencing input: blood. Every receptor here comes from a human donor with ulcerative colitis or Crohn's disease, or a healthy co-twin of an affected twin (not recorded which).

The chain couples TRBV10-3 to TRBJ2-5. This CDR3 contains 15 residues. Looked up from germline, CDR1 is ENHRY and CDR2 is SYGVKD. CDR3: CAISRTAISQETQYF.

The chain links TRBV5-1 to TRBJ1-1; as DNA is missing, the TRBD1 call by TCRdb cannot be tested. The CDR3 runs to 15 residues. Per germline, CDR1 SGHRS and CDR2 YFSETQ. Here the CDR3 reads CASHPGQGQGTEAFF.

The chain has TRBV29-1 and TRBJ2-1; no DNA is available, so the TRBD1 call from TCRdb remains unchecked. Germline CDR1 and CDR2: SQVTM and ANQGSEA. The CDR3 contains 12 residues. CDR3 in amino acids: CSGGQAYNEQFF.

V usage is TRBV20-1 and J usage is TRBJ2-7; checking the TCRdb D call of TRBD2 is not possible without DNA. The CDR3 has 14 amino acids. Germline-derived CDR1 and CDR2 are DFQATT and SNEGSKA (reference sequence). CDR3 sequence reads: CSAPSGTVPYEQYF.

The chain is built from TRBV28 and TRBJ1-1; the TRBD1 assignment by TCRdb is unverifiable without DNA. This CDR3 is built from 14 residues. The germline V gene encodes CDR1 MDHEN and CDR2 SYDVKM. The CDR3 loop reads CASSPSRSNTEAFF. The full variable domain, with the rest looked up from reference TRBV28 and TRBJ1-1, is DVKVTQSSRYLVKRTGEKVFLECVQDMDHENMFWYRQDPGLGLRLIYFSYDVKMKEKGDIPEGYSVSREKKERFSLILESASTNQTSMYLCASSPSRSNTEAFFGQGTRLTVV.

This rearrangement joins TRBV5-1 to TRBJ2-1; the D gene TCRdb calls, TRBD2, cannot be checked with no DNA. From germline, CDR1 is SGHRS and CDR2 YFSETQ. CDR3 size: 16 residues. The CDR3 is CASSFSAGATKHEQFF.

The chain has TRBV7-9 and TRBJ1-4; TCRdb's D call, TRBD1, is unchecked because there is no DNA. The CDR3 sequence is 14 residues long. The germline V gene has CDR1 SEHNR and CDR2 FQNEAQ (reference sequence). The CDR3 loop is CASTKTGGYEKLFF.

The CDR3 reads CASSVDRGMSYEQYF. This sequence joins TRBV2 and TRBJ2-7; as DNA is missing, the TRBD1 call by TCRdb cannot be tested. This CDR3 comprises 15 residues. Germline CDR1 SNHLY, CDR2 FYNNEI.

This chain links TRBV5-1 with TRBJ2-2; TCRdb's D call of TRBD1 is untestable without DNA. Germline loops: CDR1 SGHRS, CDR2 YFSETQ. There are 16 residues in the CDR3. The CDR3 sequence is CASSLRGQSSTGELFF.

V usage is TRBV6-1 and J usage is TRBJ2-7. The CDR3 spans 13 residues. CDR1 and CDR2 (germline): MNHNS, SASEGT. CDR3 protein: CASSSGRPYEQYF.